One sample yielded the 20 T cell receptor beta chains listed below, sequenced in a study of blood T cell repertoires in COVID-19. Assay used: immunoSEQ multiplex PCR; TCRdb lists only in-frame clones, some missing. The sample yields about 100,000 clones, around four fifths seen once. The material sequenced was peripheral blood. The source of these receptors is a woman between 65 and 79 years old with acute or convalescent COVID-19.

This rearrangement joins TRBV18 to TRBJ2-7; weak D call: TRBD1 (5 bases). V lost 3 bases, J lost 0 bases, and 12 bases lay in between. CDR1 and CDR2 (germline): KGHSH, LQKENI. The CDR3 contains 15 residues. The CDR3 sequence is CASSPYQGYSYEQYF. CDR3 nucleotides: TGTGCCAGCTCACCTTACCAGGGATACTCCTACGAGCAGTACTTC.

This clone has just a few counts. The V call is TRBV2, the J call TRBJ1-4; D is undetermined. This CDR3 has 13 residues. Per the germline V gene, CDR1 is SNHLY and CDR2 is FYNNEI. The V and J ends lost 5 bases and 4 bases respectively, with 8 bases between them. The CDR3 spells CASSPGLNEKLFF. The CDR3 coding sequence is TGTGCCAGCAGTCCGGGTCTTAATGAAAAACTGTTTTTT.

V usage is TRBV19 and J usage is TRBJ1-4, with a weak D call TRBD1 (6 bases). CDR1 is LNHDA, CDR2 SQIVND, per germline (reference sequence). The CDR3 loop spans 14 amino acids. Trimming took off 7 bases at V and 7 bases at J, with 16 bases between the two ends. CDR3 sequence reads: CASTPEGESEKLFF. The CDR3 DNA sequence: TGTGCCAGTACCCCCGAGGGGGAAAGTGAAAAACTGTTTTTT.

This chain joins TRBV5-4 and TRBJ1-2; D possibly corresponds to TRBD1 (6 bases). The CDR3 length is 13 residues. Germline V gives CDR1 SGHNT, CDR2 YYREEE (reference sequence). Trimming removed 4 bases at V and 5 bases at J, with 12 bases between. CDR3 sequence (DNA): TGTGCCAGCAGCCCCGGACAGATTTATGGCTACACCTTC. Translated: CASSPGQIYGYTF.

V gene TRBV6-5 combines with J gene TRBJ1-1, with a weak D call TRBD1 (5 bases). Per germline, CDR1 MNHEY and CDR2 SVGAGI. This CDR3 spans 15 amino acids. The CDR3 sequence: CAIQPNGGGNTEAFF. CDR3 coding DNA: TGTGCTATTCAGCCGAATGGGGGAGGGAACACTGAAGCTTTCTTT.

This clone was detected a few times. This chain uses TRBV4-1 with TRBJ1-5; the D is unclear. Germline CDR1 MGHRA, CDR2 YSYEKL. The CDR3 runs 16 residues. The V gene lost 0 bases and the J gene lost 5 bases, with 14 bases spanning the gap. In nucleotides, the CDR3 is TGCGCCAGCAGCCAAGAACAGACTAGTGTTCATCAGCCCCAGCATTTT. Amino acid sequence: CASSQEQTSVHQPQHF.

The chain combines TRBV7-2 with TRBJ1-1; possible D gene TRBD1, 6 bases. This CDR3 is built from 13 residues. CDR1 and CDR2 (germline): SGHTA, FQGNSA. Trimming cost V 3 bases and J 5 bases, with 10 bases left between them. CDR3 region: CASSFGQSTEAFF. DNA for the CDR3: TGTGCCAGCAGCTTCGGACAGTCAACTGAAGCTTTCTTT.

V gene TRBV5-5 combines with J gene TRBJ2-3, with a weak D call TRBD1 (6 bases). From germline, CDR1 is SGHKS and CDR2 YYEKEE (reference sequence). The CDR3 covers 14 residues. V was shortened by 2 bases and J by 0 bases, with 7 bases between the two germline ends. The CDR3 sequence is CASSFGQSTDTQYF. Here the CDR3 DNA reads TGTGCCAGCAGCTTCGGACAGAGCACAGATACGCAGTATTTT.

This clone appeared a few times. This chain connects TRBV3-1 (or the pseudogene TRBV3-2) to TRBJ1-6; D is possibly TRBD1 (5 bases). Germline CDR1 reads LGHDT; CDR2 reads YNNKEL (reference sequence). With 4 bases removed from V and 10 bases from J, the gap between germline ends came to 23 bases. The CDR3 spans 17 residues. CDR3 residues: CASSPAGTGFSSSPLHF. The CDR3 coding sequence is TGTGCCAGCAGCCCCGCAGGAACAGGTTTTTCGTCCTCACCCCTCCACTTT.

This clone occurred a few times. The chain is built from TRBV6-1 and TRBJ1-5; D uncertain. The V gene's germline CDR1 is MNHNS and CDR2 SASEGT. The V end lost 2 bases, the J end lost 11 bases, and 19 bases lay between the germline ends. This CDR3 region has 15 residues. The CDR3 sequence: CASSEPEGRRGTQHF. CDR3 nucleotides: TGTGCCAGCAGTGAACCTGAGGGCAGACGTGGGACCCAGCATTTT.

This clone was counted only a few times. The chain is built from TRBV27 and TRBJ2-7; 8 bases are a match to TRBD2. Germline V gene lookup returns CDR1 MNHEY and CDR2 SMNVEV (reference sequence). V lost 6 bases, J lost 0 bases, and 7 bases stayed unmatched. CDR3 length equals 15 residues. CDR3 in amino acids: CASRATSVGSYEQYV. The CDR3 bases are TGTGCCAGCAGAGCGACTAGCGTTGGCTCCTACGAGCAGTACGTC.

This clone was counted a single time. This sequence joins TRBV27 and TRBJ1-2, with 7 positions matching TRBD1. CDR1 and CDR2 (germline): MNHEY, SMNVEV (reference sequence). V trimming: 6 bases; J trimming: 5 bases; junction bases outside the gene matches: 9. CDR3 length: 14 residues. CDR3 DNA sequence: TGTGCCAGCAGACCTCCGGGACAGCTGTATGGCTACACCTTC. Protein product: CASRPPGQLYGYTF.

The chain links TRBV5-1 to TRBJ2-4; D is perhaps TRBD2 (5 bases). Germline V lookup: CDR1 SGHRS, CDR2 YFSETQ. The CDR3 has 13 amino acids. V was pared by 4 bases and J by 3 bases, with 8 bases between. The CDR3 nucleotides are TGCGCCAGCAGCCTCCGGGACAAAAACATTCAGTACTTC. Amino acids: CASSLRDKNIQYF.

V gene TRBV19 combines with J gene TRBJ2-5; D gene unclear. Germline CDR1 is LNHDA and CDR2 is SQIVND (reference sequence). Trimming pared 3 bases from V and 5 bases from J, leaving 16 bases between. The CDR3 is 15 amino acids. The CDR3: CASSIASTTGETQYF. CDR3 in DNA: TGTGCCAGTAGTATTGCCTCGACCACCGGGGAGACCCAGTACTTC.

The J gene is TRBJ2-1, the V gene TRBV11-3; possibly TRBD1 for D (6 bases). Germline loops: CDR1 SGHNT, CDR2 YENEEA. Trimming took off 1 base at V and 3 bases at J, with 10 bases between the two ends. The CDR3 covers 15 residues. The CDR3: CASSLAGAVYNEQFF. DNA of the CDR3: TGTGCCAGCAGCTTAGCAGGGGCAGTCTACAATGAGCAGTTCTTC.

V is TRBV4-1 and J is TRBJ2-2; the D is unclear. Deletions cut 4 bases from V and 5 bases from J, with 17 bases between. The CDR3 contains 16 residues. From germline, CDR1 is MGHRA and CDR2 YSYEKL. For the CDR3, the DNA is TGCGCCAGCAGCCCGGTCGAACGCGCTGTAACCGGGGAGCTGTTTTTT. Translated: CASSPVERAVTGELFF.

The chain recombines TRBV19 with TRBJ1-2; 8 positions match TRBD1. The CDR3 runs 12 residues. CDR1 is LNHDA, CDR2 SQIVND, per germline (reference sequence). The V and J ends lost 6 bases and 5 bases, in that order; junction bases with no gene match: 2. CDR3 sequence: CASRTGVYGYTF. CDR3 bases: TGTGCCAGTAGGACAGGGGTATATGGCTACACCTTC.

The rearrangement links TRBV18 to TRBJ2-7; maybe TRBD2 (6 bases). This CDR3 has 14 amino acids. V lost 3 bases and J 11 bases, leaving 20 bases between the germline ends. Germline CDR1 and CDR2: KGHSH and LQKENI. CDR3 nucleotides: TGTGCCAGCTCACCGGATGGGGGGAAGGTCAGGAAGTACGTC. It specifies CASSPDGGKVRKYV.

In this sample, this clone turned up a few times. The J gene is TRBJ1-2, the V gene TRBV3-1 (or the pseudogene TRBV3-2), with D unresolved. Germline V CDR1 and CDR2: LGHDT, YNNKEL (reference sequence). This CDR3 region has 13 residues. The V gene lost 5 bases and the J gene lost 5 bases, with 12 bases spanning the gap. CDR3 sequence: CASSGEGSYGYTF. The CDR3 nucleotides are TGTGCCAGCAGCGGGGAGGGATCTTATGGCTACACCTTC.

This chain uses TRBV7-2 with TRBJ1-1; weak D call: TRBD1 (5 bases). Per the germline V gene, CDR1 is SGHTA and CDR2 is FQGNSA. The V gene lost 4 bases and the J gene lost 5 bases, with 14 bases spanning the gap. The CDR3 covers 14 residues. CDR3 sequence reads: CASSSTGGETEAFF. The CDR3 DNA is TGTGCCAGCAGCTCTACAGGAGGGGAGACTGAAGCTTTCTTT.